A single sample is the source of the 20 T cell receptor beta chains below, sequenced in a study of cytomegalovirus exposure and HLA in healthy donors. PCR was performed using 60 Vbeta and 13 Jbeta primers. Measured with immunoSEQ multiplex PCR; TCRdb has only the in-frame clones, and not every one. In all, the sample yields around 76,000 clones. The specimen sequenced was PBMCs. The origin of the receptors is a boy aged 10-17 years in good health and CMV-seronegative.

The chain links TRBV13 to TRBJ2-1, with D maybe TRBD2 (5 bases). Trimming left V 5 bases short and J 0 bases short, with 14 bases between. Germline-derived CDR1 and CDR2 are PRHDT and FYEKMQ (reference sequence). The CDR3 is made up of 16 amino acids. This CDR3 reads CASSPLTTSSYNEQFF. The DNA of the CDR3 is TGTGCCAGCAGCCCATTGACTACGAGCTCCTACAATGAGCAGTTCTTC. Drawing the rest from reference TRBV13 and TRBJ2-1, the complete variable domain is AAGVIQSPRHLIKEKRETATLKCYPIPRHDTVYWYQQGPGQDPQFLISFYEKMQSDKGSIPDRFSAQQFSDYHSELNMSSLELGDSALYFCASSPLTTSSYNEQFFGPGTRLTVL.

The genes are TRBV7-6 and TRBJ1-2, with 7 bases fitting TRBD1. This CDR3 has 15 residues. CDR1 and CDR2 (germline): SGHVS, FNYEAQ. V trimming: 5 bases; J trimming: 5 bases; junction bases outside the gene matches: 11. The CDR3 DNA is TGTGCCAGCAGCCCGGGGACAGAAAATCTATATGGCTACACCTTC. It codes for CASSPGTENLYGYTF. The full variable domain, completed using reference TRBV7-6 and TRBJ1-2, is GAGVSQSPRYKVTKRGQDVALRCDPISGHVSLYWYRQALGQGPEFLTYFNYEAQQDKSGLPNDRFSAERPEGSISTLTIQRTEQRDSAMYRCASSPGTENLYGYTFGSGTRLTVV.

The chain combines TRBV5-1 with TRBJ1-3; unclear D gene. V was pared by 2 bases and J by 0 bases, with 12 bases between. Germline V gives CDR1 SGHRS, CDR2 YFSETQ. The CDR3 spans 16 residues. CDR3 protein: CASSFAGRSSGNTIYF. The CDR3 DNA reads TGCGCCAGCAGCTTCGCGGGCCGTAGCTCTGGAAACACCATATATTTT.

The rearrangement joins TRBV6-5 to TRBJ1-2; TRBD1 matches at 8 bases. This CDR3 has 13 amino acids. Per the germline V gene, CDR1 is MNHEY and CDR2 is SVGAGI. With V trimmed by 6 bases and J by 4 bases, 4 bases remained unmatched. In nucleotides, the CDR3 is TGTGCCAGCAGCCGGGACAGGATCTATGGCTACACCTTC. Its protein product is CASSRDRIYGYTF.

The chain combines TRBV13 with TRBJ1-2, with 11 bases fitting TRBD1. V lost 5 bases, J lost 3 bases, and 8 bases stayed unmatched. This CDR3 comprises 16 residues. Germline assignment: CDR1 PRHDT and CDR2 FYEKMQ (reference sequence). The CDR3: CASSLPQGQGDYGYTF. Here the CDR3 DNA reads TGTGCCAGCAGCCTCCCTCAGGGACAGGGGGACTATGGCTACACCTTC.

The chain joins TRBV13 to TRBJ2-7; TRBD2 agrees at 14 bases. This CDR3 region has 16 residues. Germline CDR1 reads PRHDT; CDR2 reads FYEKMQ (reference sequence). The junction had 7 bases not matched to a gene; V was cut back by 3 bases and J by 6 bases. CDR3 sequence: CASSFGLAGGRSEQYF. CDR3 bases: TGTGCCAGCAGCTTTGGACTAGCGGGAGGACGGAGCGAGCAGTACTTC.

V usage is TRBV5-6 and J usage is TRBJ1-1; D remains unclear. The V end lost 1 base, the J end lost 6 bases, and 10 bases lay between the germline ends. There are 13 residues in the CDR3. The germline gives CDR1 SGHDT, CDR2 YYEEEE. The DNA for the CDR3 is TGTGCCAGCAGCTTGAGCAGGTCCCCTGAAGCTTTCTTT. This gives the protein CASSLSRSPEAFF.

This sequence joins TRBV5-4 and TRBJ2-2; 7 bases map to TRBD1. CDR1 is SGHNT and CDR2 is YYREEE in the germline V gene (reference sequence). J gave up 7 bases and V 2 bases, and 5 bases lay outside the gene matches. The CDR3 has 14 amino acids. For the CDR3, the DNA is TGTGCCAGCAGCTTTCTAGGGGGCGGCGGGGAGCTGTTTTTT. Its translation is CASSFLGGGGELFF.

Here the CDR3 reads CASGGQGRETQYF. CDR3 DNA sequence: TGTGCCAGCGGGGGACAGGGCCGAGAGACCCAGTACTTC. The J gene is TRBJ2-5, the V gene TRBV2; TRBD1 matches 9 bases. There are 13 residues in the CDR3. Trimming at V came to 8 bases and at J to 4 bases, leaving 5 bases not matched to a gene. Germline CDR1 is SNHLY and CDR2 is FYNNEI.

The chain uses TRBV19 and TRBJ1-2; D possibly corresponds to TRBD1 (6 bases). V was shortened by 0 bases and J by 4 bases, with 15 bases between the two germline ends. The CDR3 is 16 residues long. Germline CDR1 LNHDA, CDR2 SQIVND (reference sequence). CDR3 loop: CASSIDLRAGVYGYTF. CDR3 nucleotide sequence: TGTGCCAGTAGTATAGATCTACGCGCAGGGGTCTATGGCTACACCTTC.

The chain links TRBV5-1 to TRBJ1-1; no firm D call. Germline assignment: CDR1 SGHRS and CDR2 YFSETQ. This CDR3 is built from 13 residues. Deletions cut 3 bases from V and 1 base from J, with 7 bases between. The CDR3 DNA follows: TGCGCCAGCAGCTCGAGGGAGAACACTGAAGCTTTCTTT. Protein product: CASSSRENTEAFF. Based on the CDR3 plus reference TRBV5-1 and TRBJ1-1, the full variable domain is KAGVTQTPRYLIKTRGQQVTLSCSPISGHRSVSWYQQTPGQGLQFLFEYFSETQRNKGNFPGRFSGRQFSNSRSEMNVSTLELGDSALYLCASSSRENTEAFFGQGTRLTVV.

V usage is TRBV7-9 and J usage is TRBJ1-2; a possible D gene is TRBD1 (5 bases). V was pared by 2 bases and J by 6 bases, with 10 bases between. Germline CDR1 reads SEHNR; CDR2 reads FQNEAQ (reference sequence). The length of the CDR3 is 13 residues. CDR3 in DNA: TGTGCCAGCAGCTTAATCCAGGGCGATGGCTACACCTTC. It is translated as CASSLIQGDGYTF. The full variable domain, rest sourced from reference TRBV7-9 and TRBJ1-2, is DTGVSQNPRHKITKRGQNVTFRCDPISEHNRLYWYRQTLGQGPEFLTYFQNEAQLEKSRLLSDRFSAERPKGSFSTLEIQRTEQGDSAMYLCASSLIQGDGYTFGSGTRLTVV.

The chain combines TRBV6-1 with TRBJ2-5, with TRBD2 matching over 7 bases. Trimming at V came to 0 bases and at J to 2 bases, leaving 0 bases not matched to a gene. The CDR3 is 14 amino acids. CDR1 and CDR2 (germline): MNHNS, SASEGT. The CDR3 coding sequence is TGTGCCAGCAGTGAAGCGGGGGGGCAAGAGACCCAGTACTTC. Protein: CASSEAGGQETQYF.

The chain recombines TRBV7-9 with TRBJ1-2; D unresolved. CDR1 is SEHNR, CDR2 FQNEAQ, per germline (reference sequence). The CDR3 loop spans 15 amino acids. V lost 1 base, J lost 8 bases, and 17 bases lay in between. The CDR3 DNA reads TGTGCCAGCAGCTTAGTACCGGGCCGGTGGGAGGGCTACACCTTC. This codes for CASSLVPGRWEGYTF. Supplemented by reference TRBV7-9 and TRBJ1-2, the full variable domain reads DTGVSQNPRHKITKRGQNVTFRCDPISEHNRLYWYRQTLGQGPEFLTYFQNEAQLEKSRLLSDRFSAERPKGSFSTLEIQRTEQGDSAMYLCASSLVPGRWEGYTFGSGTRLTVV.

The chain links TRBV6-1 to TRBJ2-1, with TRBD2 identical over 9 bases. The germline CDR1 and CDR2 sequences are MNHNS and SASEGT. Trimming at V came to 1 base and at J to 4 bases, leaving 5 bases not matched to a gene. CDR3 size: 16 residues. In DNA, the CDR3 is TGTGCCAGCAGTGAAGTGCTAGCGGGGAATTACAATGAGCAGTTCTTC. It encodes CASSEVLAGNYNEQFF.

The CDR3 DNA reads as TGTGCCAGCAGCTGGACAGGGGATGGATATCAGCCCCAGCATTTT. Its translation: CASSWTGDGYQPQHF. J is TRBJ1-5 and V is TRBV7-2, with 9 positions matching TRBD1. The J segment lost 5 bases and the V segment lost 4 bases, leaving 6 bases of the junction unmatched. The CDR3 runs 15 residues. Germline loops: CDR1 SGHTA, CDR2 FQGNSA.

The J gene is TRBJ2-7, the V gene TRBV6-1, with 11 bases identical to TRBD2. There are 14 residues in the CDR3. Per germline, CDR1 MNHNS and CDR2 SASEGT. With V trimmed by 6 bases and J by 0 bases, 1 base remained unmatched. The CDR3 loop reads CASSLAGGSYEQYF. The CDR3 DNA is TGTGCCAGCAGCCTAGCGGGGGGCTCCTACGAGCAGTACTTC.

This rearrangement joins TRBV6-1 to TRBJ2-7; 10 bases match TRBD1. Germline V lookup: CDR1 MNHNS, CDR2 SASEGT. V gave up 3 bases and J gave up 3 bases; unmatched junction bases: 5. CDR3 length: 15 amino acids. The DNA of the CDR3 is TGTGCCAGCAGTGAGGGACAGGGGATCGACTACGAGCAGTACTTC. Amino acid sequence: CASSEGQGIDYEQYF.

V usage is TRBV5-6 and J usage is TRBJ1-1, with D perhaps TRBD1 (6 bases). The V end was cut by 0 bases, the J end by 0 bases, with 15 bases between. The CDR3 extends over 17 amino acids. CDR1 and CDR2 from the germline V gene are SGHDT and YYEEEE. The CDR3 loop is CASSLARGGGLNTEAFF. The CDR3 coding sequence is TGTGCCAGCAGCTTGGCCAGGGGTGGAGGACTGAACACTGAAGCTTTCTTT. The complete variable domain, with remaining parts taken from reference TRBV5-6 and TRBJ1-1, reads DAGVTQSPTHLIKTRGQQVTLRCSPKSGHDTVSWYQQALGQGPQFIFQYYEEEERQRGNFPDRFSGHQFPNYSSELNVNALLLGDSALYLCASSLARGGGLNTEAFFGQGTRLTVV.

CDR3 bases: TGTGCCAGCTCAGACCTATGGAGGTCCTACGAGCAGTACTTC. Translated: CASSDLWRSYEQYF. The J gene is TRBJ2-7, the V gene TRBV6-1, with a possible D match to TRBD2 (5 bases). Germline lookup yields CDR1 MNHNS and CDR2 SASEGT. V dropped 8 bases and J dropped 1 base, with 15 bases sitting between them. The CDR3 consists of 14 residues.